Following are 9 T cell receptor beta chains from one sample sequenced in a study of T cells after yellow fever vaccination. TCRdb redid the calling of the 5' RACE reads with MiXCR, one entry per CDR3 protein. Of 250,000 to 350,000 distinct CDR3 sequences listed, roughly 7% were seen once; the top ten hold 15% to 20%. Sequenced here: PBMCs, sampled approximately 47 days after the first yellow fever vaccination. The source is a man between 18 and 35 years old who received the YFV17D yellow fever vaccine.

CDR3 sequence: CASSYSGQGAYEQFF. CDR3 DNA: TGTGCCAGCAGTTACTCAGGCCAGGGGGCCTATGAGCAGTTCTTC. V and J are TRBV6-5 and TRBJ2-1; 8 bases match TRBD1. Trimming took 0 bases from V and 8 from J; bases not matched to a gene: 6. Germline CDR1 and CDR2: MNHEY and SVGAGI. The CDR3 spans 15 residues.

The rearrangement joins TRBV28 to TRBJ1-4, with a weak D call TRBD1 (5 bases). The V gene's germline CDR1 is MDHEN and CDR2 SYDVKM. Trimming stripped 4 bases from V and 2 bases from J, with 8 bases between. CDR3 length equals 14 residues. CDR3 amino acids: CASSSGPTNEKLFF. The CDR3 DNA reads TGTGCCAGCAGTTCGGGGCCCACTAATGAAAAACTGTTTTTT.

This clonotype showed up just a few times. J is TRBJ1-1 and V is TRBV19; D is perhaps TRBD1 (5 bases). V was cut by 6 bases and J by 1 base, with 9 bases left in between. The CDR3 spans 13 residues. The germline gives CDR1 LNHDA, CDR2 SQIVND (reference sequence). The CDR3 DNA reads TGTGCCAGTAGGACCGGGGCGAACACTGAAGCTTTCTTT. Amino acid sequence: CASRTGANTEAFF.

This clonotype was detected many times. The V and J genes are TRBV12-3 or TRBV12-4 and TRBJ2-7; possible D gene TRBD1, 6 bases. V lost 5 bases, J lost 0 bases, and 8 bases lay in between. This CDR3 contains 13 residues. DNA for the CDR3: TGTGCCAGCAGTCCACAGGGCTCCTACGAGCAGTACTTC. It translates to CASSPQGSYEQYF.

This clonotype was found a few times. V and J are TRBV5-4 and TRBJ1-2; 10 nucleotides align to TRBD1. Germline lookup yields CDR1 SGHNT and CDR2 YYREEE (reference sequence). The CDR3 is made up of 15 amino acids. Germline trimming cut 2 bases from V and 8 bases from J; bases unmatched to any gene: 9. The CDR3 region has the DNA TGTGCCAGCAGCTTTAGTTTTCTGGACAGGGGGGGCTACACCTTC. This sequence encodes CASSFSFLDRGGYTF.

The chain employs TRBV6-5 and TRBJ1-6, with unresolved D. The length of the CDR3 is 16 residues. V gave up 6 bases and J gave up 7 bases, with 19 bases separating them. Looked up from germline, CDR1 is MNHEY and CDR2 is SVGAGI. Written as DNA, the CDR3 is TGTGCCAGCAGCGTCGGCGGGAACAGCGAAAATTCACCCCTCCACTTT. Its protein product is CASSVGGNSENSPLHF.

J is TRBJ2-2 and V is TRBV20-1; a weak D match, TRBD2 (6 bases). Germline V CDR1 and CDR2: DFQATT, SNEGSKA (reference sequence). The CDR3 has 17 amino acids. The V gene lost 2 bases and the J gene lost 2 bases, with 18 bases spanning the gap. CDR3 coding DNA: TGCAGTGCTAGAAGGGGCCACGGGACTCTTAACACCGGGGAGCTGTTTTTT. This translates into CSARRGHGTLNTGELFF.

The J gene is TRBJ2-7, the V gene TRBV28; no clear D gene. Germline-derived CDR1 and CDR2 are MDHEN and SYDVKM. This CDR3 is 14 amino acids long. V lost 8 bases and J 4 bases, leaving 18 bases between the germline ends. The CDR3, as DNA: TGTGCCAGCCACCCCGCATCCGAGCTATACGAGCAGTACGTC. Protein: CASHPASELYEQYV.

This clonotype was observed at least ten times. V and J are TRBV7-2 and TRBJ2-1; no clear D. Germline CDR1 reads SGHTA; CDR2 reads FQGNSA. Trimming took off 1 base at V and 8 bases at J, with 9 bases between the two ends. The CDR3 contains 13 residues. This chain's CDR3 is CASSLESDDEQFF. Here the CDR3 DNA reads TGTGCCAGCAGCTTAGAATCGGACGATGAGCAGTTCTTC.